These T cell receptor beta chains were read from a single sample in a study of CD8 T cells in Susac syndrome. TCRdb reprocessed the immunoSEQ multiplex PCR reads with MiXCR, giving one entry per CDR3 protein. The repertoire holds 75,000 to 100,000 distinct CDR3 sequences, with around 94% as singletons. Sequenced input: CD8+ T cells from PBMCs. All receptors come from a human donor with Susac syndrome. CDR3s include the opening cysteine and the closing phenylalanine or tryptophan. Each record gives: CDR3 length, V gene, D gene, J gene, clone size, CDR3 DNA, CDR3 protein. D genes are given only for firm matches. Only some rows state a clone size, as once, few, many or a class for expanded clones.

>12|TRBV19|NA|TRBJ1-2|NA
TGTGCCAGTAGGACAGGTTACTATGGCTACACCTTC
CASRTGYYGYTF
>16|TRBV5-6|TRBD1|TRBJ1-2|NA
TGTGCCAGCAGCTTCGGGGACAGGGGAACCGTCTATGGCTACACCTTC
CASSFGDRGTVYGYTF
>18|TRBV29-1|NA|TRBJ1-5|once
TGCAGCGTTGGCTTTGAACAGGGTACAAGTGATGGCAATCAGCCCCAGCATTTT
CSVGFEQGTSDGNQPQHF
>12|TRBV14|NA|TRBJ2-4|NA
TGTGCCAGCAGCTGGGGCGGGATCTTTCAGTACTTC
CASSWGGIFQYF
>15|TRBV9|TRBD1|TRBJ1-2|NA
TGTGCCAGCAGCGCCGTTACAGGGGGGGACTATGGCTACACCTTC
CASSAVTGGDYGYTF
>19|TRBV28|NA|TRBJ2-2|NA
TGTGCCAGCAGTTCCCTCCGACTCGGCGGGGAACGGGACACCGGGGAGCTGTTTTTT
CASSSLRLGGERDTGELFF
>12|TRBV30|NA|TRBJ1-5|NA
TGTGCCTGGGAACAGGGACTGGTCACCCAGCATTTT
CAWEQGLVTQHF
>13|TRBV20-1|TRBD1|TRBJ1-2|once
TGCAGTGCTCCGACAGGGAGCAACTATGGCTACACCTTC
CSAPTGSNYGYTF
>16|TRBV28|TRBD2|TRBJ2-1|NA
TGTGCCAGCAGACTCTTTGGGACTAGCGGAAACAATGAGCAGTTCTTC
CASRLFGTSGNNEQFF
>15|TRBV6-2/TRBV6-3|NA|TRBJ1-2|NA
TGTGCCAGCAGTTCCTATAGGGGAGACAACTATGGCTACACCTTC
CASSSYRGDNYGYTF
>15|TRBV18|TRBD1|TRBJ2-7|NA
TGTGCCAGCTCATCGAAGACAGGGAGAACCTACGAGCAGTACTTC
CASSSKTGRTYEQYF
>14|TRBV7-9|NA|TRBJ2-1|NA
TGTGCCAGCAGCCCCCCCGGAGGGGACAATGAGCAGTTCTTC
CASSPPGGDNEQFF
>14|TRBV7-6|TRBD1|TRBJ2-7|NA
TGTGCCAGCAGCCTCCGGGACAGGTCAAACGAGCAGTACTTC
CASSLRDRSNEQYF
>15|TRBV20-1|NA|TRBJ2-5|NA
TGCAGTGCTCCCGGCAGCAGCCGAACGGGAGAGACCCAGTACTTC
CSAPGSSRTGETQYF
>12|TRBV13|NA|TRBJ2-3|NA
TGTGCCAGCAGCTTAAGAGAAGATACGCAGTATTTT
CASSLREDTQYF
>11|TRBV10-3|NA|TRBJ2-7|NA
TGTGCCATCGGGACCTCCTACGAGCAGTACTTC
CAIGTSYEQYF
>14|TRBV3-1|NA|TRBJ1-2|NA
TGTGCCAGCAGCCAAGAGGAGGGGAACTATGGCTACACCTTC
CASSQEEGNYGYTF
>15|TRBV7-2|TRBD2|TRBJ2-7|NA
TGTGCCAGCAGCTTTAGCGGGCCGAGCTCCTACGAGCAGTACTTC
CASSFSGPSSYEQYF
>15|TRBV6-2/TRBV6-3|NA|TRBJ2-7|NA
TGTGCCAGCAGTACTACCCGGACGGGCCCCTACGAGCAGTACTTC
CASSTTRTGPYEQYF
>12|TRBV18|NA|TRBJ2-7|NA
TGTGCCAGCTCACCACCCAGCGCCGAGCAGTACTTC
CASSPPSAEQYF
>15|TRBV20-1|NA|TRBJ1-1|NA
TGCAGTGCTAGAGACCTGGAAAGTTCGAACACTGAAGCTTTCTTT
CSARDLESSNTEAFF
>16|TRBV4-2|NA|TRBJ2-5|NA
TGTGCCAGCAGCCGATCCCTATCGGGGGGCTGGGAGACCCAGTACTTC
CASSRSLSGGWETQYF
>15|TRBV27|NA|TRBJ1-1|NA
TGTGCCAGCAGTCCCTGGAGGGATACGGACACTGAAGCTTTCTTT
CASSPWRDTDTEAFF
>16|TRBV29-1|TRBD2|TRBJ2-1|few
TGCAGCGTCGGGCTAGCGGGGAGGATAGTCTACAATGAGCAGTTCTTC
CSVGLAGRIVYNEQFF
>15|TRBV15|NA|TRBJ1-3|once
TGTGCCACCAGCAGAGATGTGTCCGCTGGAAACACCATATATTTT
CATSRDVSAGNTIYF
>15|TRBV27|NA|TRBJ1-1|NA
TGTGCCAGTTATGGATGGGGGCAGGAGGGAACTGAAGCTTTCTTT
CASYGWGQEGTEAFF
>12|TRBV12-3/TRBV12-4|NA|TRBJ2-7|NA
TGTGCCAGCAGTTCCTCAATATACGAGCAGTACTTC
CASSSSIYEQYF
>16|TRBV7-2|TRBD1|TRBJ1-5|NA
TGTGCCAGCAGCACCCCCGAGACAGGGGAGAATCAGCCCCAGCATTTT
CASSTPETGENQPQHF
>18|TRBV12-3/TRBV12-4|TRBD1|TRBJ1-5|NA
TGTGCCAGCAGGGGACAGGATCTCTACCTTTATAGCAATCAGCCCCAGCATTTT
CASRGQDLYLYSNQPQHF
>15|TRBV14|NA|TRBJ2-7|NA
TGTGCCAGCAGCCAAGGGGTCATGGGTTCCTACGAGCAGTACTTC
CASSQGVMGSYEQYF
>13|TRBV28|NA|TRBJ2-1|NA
TGTGCCAGCAGCTGGTTGATACGGGATGAGCAGTTCTTC
CASSWLIRDEQFF
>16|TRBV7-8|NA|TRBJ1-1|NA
TGTGCCAGCAGCTTAGCGCCGAGAACCTCCTCCACTGAAGCTTTCTTT
CASSLAPRTSSTEAFF
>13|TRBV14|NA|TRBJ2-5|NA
TGTGCCAGCAGCCAAGCTCACTGGGAGACCCAGTACTTC
CASSQAHWETQYF
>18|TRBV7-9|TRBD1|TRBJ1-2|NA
TGTGCCAGCAGCTTAGGGGGACAGGGAGTGACTATAAACTATGGCTACACCTTC
CASSLGGQGVTINYGYTF
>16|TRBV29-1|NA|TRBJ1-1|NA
TGCAGCGTTGAAGATCAGGGGACTGCTCACTTAACCGAAGCTTTCTTT
CSVEDQGTAHLTEAFF
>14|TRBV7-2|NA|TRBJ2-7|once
TGTGCCAGCAGCTTAACAGATAGACCCTACGAGCAGTACTTC
CASSLTDRPYEQYF
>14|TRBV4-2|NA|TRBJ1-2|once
TGTGCCAGCAGCCAAGACAGGGACGATTATGGCTACACCTTC
CASSQDRDDYGYTF
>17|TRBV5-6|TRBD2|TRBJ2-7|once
TGTGCCAGCACCCCTACTTTCGGGGGGTTTAGCTCCTACGAGCAGTACTTC
CASTPTFGGFSSYEQYF
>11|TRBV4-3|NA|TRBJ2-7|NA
TGCGCCAGCGGTGACTCCTACGAGCAGTACTTC
CASGDSYEQYF
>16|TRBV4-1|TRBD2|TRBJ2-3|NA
TGCGCCAGCAGCCAAGATGAAGCGGGGGGCGCGGATACGCAGTATTTT
CASSQDEAGGADTQYF